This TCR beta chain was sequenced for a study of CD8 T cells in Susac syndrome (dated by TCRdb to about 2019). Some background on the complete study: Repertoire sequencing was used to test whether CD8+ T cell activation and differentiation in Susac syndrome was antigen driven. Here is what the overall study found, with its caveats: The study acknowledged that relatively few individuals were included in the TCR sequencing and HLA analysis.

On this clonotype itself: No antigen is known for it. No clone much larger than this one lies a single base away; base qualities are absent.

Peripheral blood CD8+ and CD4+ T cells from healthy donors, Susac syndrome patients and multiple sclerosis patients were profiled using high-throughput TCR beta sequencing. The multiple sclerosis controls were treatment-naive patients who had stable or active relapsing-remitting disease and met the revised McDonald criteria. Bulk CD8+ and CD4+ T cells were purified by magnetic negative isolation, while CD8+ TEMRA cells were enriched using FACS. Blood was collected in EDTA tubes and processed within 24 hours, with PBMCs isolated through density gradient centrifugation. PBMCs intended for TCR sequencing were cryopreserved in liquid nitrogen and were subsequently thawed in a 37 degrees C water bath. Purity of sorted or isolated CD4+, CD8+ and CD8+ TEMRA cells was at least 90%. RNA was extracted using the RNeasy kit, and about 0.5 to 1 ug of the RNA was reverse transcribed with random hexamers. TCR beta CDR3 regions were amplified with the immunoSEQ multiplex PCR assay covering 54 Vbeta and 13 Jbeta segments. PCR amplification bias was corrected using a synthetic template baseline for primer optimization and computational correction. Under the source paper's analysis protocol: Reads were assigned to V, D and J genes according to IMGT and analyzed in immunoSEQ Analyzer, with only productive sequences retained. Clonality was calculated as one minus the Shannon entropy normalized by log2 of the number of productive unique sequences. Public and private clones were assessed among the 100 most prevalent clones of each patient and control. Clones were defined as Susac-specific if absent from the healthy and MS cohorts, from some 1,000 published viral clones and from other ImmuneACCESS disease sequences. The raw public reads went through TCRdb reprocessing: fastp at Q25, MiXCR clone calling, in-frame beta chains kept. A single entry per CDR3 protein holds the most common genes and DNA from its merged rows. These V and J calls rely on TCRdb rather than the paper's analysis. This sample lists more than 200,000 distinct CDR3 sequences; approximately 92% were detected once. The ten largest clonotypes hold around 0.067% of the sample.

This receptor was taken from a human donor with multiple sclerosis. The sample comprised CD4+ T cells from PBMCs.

The DNA is TGTGCCTGGAGTGCCCGCCGACAGGGCTCCGGGGAGCTGTTTTTT. It translates to CAWSARRQGSGELFF. The V and J segments used are TRBV30 and TRBJ2-2, with 7 central nucleotides matching TRBD1. The germline V gene (reference sequence) sets CDR1 to GTSNPN and CDR2 to SVGIG. The V end gives up 1 base and the J end 6 bases, leaving 8 bases in the junction not matched to a gene. The CDR3 measures 15 amino acids from cysteine to phenylalanine. Of all the DNA, just the CDR3 is kept, 45 bases in frame from base 1.